The entry below describes one T cell receptor beta chain. Its antigen is unknown. This specimen comes from a study of cytomegalovirus exposure and HLA in healthy donors. At the level of the study: The approximately 120 validation repertoires used the same platform as the roughly 700 first-cohort repertoires (as reported by a later analysis). Whole-study results and caveats: In vitro checks showed that a few CMV-associated chains really do target CMV antigens. For cytomegalovirus status, the classifier reportedly gave diagnoses with high specificity and sensitivity. Among TCR beta chains, those listed as cytomegalovirus-associated numbered 164.

The assay was immunoSEQ multiplex PCR, and TCRdb's table has in-frame clones only and misses some. Altogether 100,000 to 150,000 clones are present, around nine tenths being singletons, with the ten largest covering around 3.3%. The CDR3 has 14 residues. Source material: PBMCs. The V call is TRBV12-2, the J call TRBJ1-5. TRBV12-2 is a pseudogene segment. The source is a young man in good health and CMV-seronegative. This CDR3 reads CASTRGRPHQPQHF. The CDR3 DNA reads as TGTGCAAGCACCCGAGGGCGGCCTCATCAGCCCCAGCATTTT.